Below, one TCR beta chain is given with its context. Trimming removed 4 bases from V and 2 bases from J, with 17 bases in between. Germline V CDR1 and CDR2: LNHNV, YYDKDF (reference sequence). This CDR3 contains 16 residues. This sample stems from a study of OX40 agonist ivuxolimab in advanced cancers. Data came from immunoSEQ multiplex PCR; TCRdb stores just in-frame clones and leaves some out. Of around 67,000 clones in the sample, roughly 80% were seen once. The sequenced sample was CD4+ or CD8+ T cells sorted from blood, obtained in a trial of the OX40 agonist ivuxolimab. The chain joins TRBV15 to TRBJ2-5; D possibly matches TRBD1 or TRBD2 (5 bases each). This TCR came from an adult with an advanced solid tumor such as melanoma, head and neck, liver or kidney cancer. The CDR3 here is CATSISSGAGQETQYF. For the CDR3, the DNA is TGTGCCACCAGCATAAGTTCCGGGGCAGGGCAAGAGACCCAGTACTTC.